Listed below are T cell receptor beta chains from one sample, sequenced in a study of blood T cells in healthy people across ages. TCRdb used MiXCR to reprocess the 5' RACE reads, holding one entry per CDR3 protein. This sample yields around 520,000 distinct CDR3 sequences, of which roughly a quarter are seen a single time; 3.6% belongs to the top ten. A further study also used this sample, focusing on T cells of mothers and their children.

Source material: blood. The receptors shown here come from a boy aged 2-9 years in good health. Each CDR3 is given with its conserved first and last residue. A D gene is named only where the DNA matches it firmly. Clone size is not always given. Where it is, it says once, few, many or a class for expanded clones.

TRBJ2-7 | - | few | 15 | TRBV11-2 | CASSFRDTSSLEQYF | TGTGCCAGCAGCTTTCGGGACACCTCTTCTCTAGAGCAGTACTTC
TRBJ2-5 | - | - | 17 | TRBV12-3/TRBV12-4 | CASSPPWGRRGQETQYF | TGTGCCAGCAGTCCTCCATGGGGGCGCCGGGGACAAGAGACCCAGTACTTC
TRBJ2-7 | - | - | 16 | TRBV19 | CASSIDLGTLSYEQYF | TGTGCCAGTAGTATAGATCTTGGGACTCTCTCCTACGAGCAGTACTTC
TRBJ2-1 | - | - | 11 | TRBV14 | CASSETTPQFF | TGTGCCAGCAGCGAGACCACACCGCAGTTCTTC
TRBJ2-7 | TRBD2 | many | 15 | TRBV6-6 | CASSYVSGRRYEQYF | TGTGCCAGCAGTTACGTTAGCGGGAGACGATACGAGCAGTACTTC
TRBJ2-7 | - | - | 15 | TRBV20-1 | CSASSRDTILGEQYF | TGCAGTGCTAGTTCCCGGGACACCATCCTGGGCGAGCAGTACTTC
TRBJ1-2 | TRBD1 | few | 15 | TRBV4-1 | CASSPQGTRQHGYTF | TGCGCCAGCAGCCCACAGGGGACCCGTCAACATGGCTACACCTTC
TRBJ1-6 | TRBD1 | few | 14 | TRBV14 | CASSQSGGNSPLHF | TGTGCCAGCAGCCAATCAGGGGGGAATTCACCCCTCCACTTT
TRBJ2-3 | - | - | 16 | TRBV7-2 | CASSPQGGIGTDTQYF | TGTGCCAGCAGCCCCCAGGGCGGGATAGGGACAGATACGCAGTATTTT
TRBJ2-5 | TRBD1 | once | 13 | TRBV20-1 | CSATTGGRETQYF | TGCAGTGCTACCACAGGGGGCAGGGAGACCCAGTACTTC
TRBJ2-7 | TRBD2 | - | 15 | TRBV13 | CASSVAGGNSYEQYF | TGTGCCAGCAGCGTAGCGGGAGGGAACTCCTACGAGCAGTACTTC
TRBJ1-6 | - | few | 12 | TRBV20-1 | CSAGGPNSPLHF | TGCAGTGCTGGGGGGCCCAATTCACCCCTCCACTTT
TRBJ1-2 | - | - | 18 | TRBV4-1 | CASSQVTESDLANYGYTF | TGCGCCAGCAGCCAAGTAACGGAGTCGGACCTAGCTAACTATGGCTACACCTTC
TRBJ2-7 | TRBD1 | - | 14 | TRBV7-8 | CASSFRTGSYEQYF | TGTGCCAGCAGCTTCCGGACAGGATCCTACGAGCAGTACTTC
TRBJ2-3 | - | few | 17 | TRBV5-1 | CASSLSQRGSTTDTQYF | TGCGCCAGCAGCTTGTCGCAACGGGGTTCCACCACAGATACGCAGTATTTT
TRBJ1-5 | - | - | 14 | TRBV7-8 | CASSLGSVLQPQHF | TGTGCCAGCAGCTTAGGTTCGGTCCTGCAGCCCCAGCATTTT
TRBJ1-4 | - | few | 13 | TRBV13 | CASSRRWREELFF | TGTGCCAGCAGCAGACGCTGGAGGGAAGAACTGTTTTTT
TRBJ2-5 | - | few | 15 | TRBV6-2/TRBV6-3 | CASSYSLTTQETQYF | TGTGCCAGCAGTTACTCATTGACAACTCAAGAGACCCAGTACTTC
TRBJ2-1 | TRBD1 | once | 14 | TRBV19 | CASTPGQLYNEQFF | TGTGCCAGTACACCGGGACAGCTATACAATGAGCAGTTCTTC
TRBJ2-2 | - | few | 14 | TRBV5-1 | CASSFDTNTGELFF | TGCGCCAGCAGCTTCGACACCAACACCGGGGAGCTGTTTTTT
TRBJ2-7 | - | few | 15 | TRBV4-1 | CASSWRRQGPYEQYF | TGCGCCAGCAGCTGGAGGCGGCAAGGTCCCTACGAGCAGTACTTC
TRBJ2-2 | - | - | 13 | TRBV7-2 | CASGRPTTGELFF | TGTGCCTCAGGCCGGCCGACGACCGGGGAGCTGTTTTTT
TRBJ2-5 | TRBD2 | - | 14 | TRBV12-3/TRBV12-4 | CASSAGRGQETQYF | TGTGCCAGCAGTGCCGGGAGGGGACAAGAGACCCAGTACTTC
TRBJ2-5 | - | few | 13 | TRBV7-9 | CASTPSWGETQYF | TGTGCCAGCACCCCCTCCTGGGGGGAGACCCAGTACTTC